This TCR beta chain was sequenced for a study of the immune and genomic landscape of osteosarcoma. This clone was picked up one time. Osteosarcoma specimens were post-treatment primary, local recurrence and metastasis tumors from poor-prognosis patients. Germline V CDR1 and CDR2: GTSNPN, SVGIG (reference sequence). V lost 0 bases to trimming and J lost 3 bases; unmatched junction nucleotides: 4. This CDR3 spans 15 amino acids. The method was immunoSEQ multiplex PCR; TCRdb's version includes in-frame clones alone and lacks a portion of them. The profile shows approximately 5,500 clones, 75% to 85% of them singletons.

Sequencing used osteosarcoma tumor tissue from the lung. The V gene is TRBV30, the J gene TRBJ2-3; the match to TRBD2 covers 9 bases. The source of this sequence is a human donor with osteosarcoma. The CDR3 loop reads CAWSVQLAGTDTQYF. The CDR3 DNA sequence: TGTGCCTGGAGTGTACAACTAGCGGGTACAGATACGCAGTATTTT.